The clone carrying this T cell receptor beta chain was recorded a few times. The antigen is undetermined. This entry is derived from a study of beta chain features in type 1 diabetes. Study-level findings and limits: In every one of the four CD4+ subsets, TCRB CDR3s were moderately but significantly shorter in Type 1 diabetes patients.

Expressed TCRB transcripts were sequenced because the isolated RNA had all been reverse transcribed beforehand. Data came from immunoSEQ multiplex PCR; TCRdb stores just in-frame clones and leaves some out. The sample consists of 200,000 to 300,000 clones, roughly a tenth of them appearing once. This clonotype originated in a young man with type 1 diabetes. The sequencing input was naive CD4+ T cells from blood.

This CDR3 reads CASSLGGQGVTEAFF. Here the CDR3 DNA reads TGTGCCAGCAGCTTAGGGGGACAGGGGGTCACTGAAGCTTTCTTT. The rearrangement links TRBV5-4 to TRBJ1-1; TRBD1 aligns across 11 bases. The CDR3 contains 15 residues. V was pared by 2 bases and J by 4 bases, with 4 bases of the junction left unmatched. Germline V gives CDR1 SGHNT, CDR2 YYREEE (reference sequence).